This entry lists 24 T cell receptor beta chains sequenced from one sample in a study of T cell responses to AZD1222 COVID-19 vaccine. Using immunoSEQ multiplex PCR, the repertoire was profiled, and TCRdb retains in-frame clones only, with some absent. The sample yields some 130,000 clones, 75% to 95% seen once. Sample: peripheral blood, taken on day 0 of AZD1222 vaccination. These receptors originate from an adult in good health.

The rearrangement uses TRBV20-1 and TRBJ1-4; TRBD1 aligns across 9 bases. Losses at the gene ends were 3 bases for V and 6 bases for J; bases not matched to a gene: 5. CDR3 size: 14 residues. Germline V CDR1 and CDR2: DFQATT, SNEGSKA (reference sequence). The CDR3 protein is CSASPGDRDEKLFF. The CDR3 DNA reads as TGCAGTGCTAGTCCGGGGGACAGGGATGAAAAACTGTTTTTT.

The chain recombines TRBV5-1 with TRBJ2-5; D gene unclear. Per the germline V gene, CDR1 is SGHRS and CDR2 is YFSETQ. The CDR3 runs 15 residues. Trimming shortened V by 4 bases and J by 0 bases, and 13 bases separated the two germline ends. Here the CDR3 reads CASSPMPGDQETQYF. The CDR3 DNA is TGCGCCAGCAGCCCAATGCCCGGCGACCAAGAGACCCAGTACTTC. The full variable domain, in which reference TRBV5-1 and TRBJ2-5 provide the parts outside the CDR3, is KAGVTQTPRYLIKTRGQQVTLSCSPISGHRSVSWYQQTPGQGLQFLFEYFSETQRNKGNFPGRFSGRQFSNSRSEMNVSTLELGDSALYLCASSPMPGDQETQYFGPGTRLLVL.

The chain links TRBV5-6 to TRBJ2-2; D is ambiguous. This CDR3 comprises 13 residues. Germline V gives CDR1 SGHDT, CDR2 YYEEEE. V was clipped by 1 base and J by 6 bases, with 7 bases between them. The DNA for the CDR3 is TGTGCCAGCAGCTTGTATGGGTCCGGGGAGCTGTTTTTT. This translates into CASSLYGSGELFF.

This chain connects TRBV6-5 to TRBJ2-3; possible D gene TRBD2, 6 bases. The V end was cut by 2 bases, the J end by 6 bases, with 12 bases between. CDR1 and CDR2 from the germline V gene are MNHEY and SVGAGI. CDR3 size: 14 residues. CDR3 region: CASSYRETRDTQYF. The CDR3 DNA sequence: TGTGCCAGCAGTTACCGGGAGACACGGGATACGCAGTATTTT.

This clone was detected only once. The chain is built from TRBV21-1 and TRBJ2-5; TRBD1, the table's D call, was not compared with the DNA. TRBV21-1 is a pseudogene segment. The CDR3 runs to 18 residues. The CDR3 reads CASSNSQGAAIHQETQYF. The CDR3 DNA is TGTGCCAGCAGCAATTCTCAGGGGGCGGCGATTCACCAAGAGACCCAGTACTTC.

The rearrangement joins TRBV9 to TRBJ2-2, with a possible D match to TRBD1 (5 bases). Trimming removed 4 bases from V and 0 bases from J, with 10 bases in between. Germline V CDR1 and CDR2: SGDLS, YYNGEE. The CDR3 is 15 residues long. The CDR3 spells CASSPQVSNTGELFF. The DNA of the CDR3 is TGTGCCAGCAGCCCACAGGTTTCGAACACCGGGGAGCTGTTTTTT. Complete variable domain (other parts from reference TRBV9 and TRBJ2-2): DSGVTQTPKHLITATGQRVTLRCSPRSGDLSVYWYQQSLDQGLQFLIQYYNGEERAKGNILERFSAQQFPDLHSELNLSSLELGDSALYFCASSPQVSNTGELFFGEGSRLTVL.

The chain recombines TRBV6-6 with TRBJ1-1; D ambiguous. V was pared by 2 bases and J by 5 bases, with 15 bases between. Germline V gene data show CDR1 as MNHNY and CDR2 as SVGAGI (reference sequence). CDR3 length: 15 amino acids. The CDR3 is CASSYLLGMGTEAFF. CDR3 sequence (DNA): TGTGCCAGCAGTTACCTCCTGGGGATGGGGACTGAAGCTTTCTTT.

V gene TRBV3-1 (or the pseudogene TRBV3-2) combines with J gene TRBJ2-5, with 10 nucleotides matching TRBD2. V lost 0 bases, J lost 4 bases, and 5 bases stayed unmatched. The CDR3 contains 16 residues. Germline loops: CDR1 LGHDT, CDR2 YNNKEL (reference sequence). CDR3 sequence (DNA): TGTGCCAGCAGCCAAGAACAGCGGGGGGGCTTAGAGACCCAGTACTTC. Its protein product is CASSQEQRGGLETQYF.

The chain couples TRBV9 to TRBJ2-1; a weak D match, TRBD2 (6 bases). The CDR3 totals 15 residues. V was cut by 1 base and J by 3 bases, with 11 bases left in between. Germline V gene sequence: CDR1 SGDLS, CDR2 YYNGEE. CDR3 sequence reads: CASSVPGTLYNEQFF. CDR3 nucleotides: TGTGCCAGCAGCGTACCCGGGACTCTCTACAATGAGCAGTTCTTC.

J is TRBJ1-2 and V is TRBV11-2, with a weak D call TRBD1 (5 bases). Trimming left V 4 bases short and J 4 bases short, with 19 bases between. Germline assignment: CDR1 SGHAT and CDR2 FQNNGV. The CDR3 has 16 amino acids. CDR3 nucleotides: TGTGCCAGCAGCTCCCCTTTCGGACGGGGGATCTATGGCTACACCTTC. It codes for CASSSPFGRGIYGYTF.

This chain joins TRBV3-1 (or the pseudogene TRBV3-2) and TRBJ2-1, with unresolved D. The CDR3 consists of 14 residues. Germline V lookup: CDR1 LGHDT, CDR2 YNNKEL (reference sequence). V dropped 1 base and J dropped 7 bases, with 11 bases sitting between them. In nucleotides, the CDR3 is TGTGCCAGCAGCCAAGTAACTGGATGGAATGAGCAGTTCTTC. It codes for CASSQVTGWNEQFF.

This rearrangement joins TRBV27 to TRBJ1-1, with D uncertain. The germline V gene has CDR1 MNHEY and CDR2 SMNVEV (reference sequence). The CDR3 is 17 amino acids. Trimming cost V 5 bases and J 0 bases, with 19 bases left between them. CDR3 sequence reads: CASSNLWEGDMNTEAFF. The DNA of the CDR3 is TGTGCCAGCAGTAACCTATGGGAGGGAGACATGAACACTGAAGCTTTCTTT.

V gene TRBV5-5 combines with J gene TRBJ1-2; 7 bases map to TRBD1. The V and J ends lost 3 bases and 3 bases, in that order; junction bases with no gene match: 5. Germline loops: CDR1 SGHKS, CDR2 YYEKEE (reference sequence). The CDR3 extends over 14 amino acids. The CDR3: CASSYGQADYGYTF. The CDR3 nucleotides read TGTGCCAGCAGCTATGGACAGGCGGACTATGGCTACACCTTC. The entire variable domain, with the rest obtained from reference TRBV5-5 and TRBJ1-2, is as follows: DAGVTQSPTHLIKTRGQQVTLRCSPISGHKSVSWYQQVLGQGPQFIFQYYEKEERGRGNFPDRFSARQFPNYSSELNVNALLLGDSALYLCASSYGQADYGYTFGSGTRLTVV.

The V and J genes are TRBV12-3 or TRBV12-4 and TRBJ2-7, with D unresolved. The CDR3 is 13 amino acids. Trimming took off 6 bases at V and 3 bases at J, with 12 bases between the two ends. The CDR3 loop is CASSPLSLYEQYF. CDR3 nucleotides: TGTGCCAGCAGCCCGTTGTCGCTCTACGAGCAGTACTTC.

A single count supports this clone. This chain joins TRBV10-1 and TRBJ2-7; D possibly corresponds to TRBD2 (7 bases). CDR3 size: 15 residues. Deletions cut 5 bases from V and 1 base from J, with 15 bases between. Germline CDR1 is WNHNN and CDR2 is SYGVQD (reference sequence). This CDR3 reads CASSPGGAASYEQYF. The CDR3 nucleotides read TGCGCCAGCAGTCCTGGGGGGGCAGCTTCCTACGAGCAGTACTTC.

The CDR3 DNA reads TGCGCCAGCAGCCAACATAGCGGGGCAGGCTCCTACGAGCAGTACTTC. Residues: CASSQHSGAGSYEQYF. J is TRBJ2-7 and V is TRBV4-3; TRBD2 aligns across 8 bases. Trimming took 2 bases from V and 0 from J; bases not matched to a gene: 6. The length of the CDR3 is 16 residues. The V gene's germline CDR1 is LGHNA and CDR2 YSLEER.

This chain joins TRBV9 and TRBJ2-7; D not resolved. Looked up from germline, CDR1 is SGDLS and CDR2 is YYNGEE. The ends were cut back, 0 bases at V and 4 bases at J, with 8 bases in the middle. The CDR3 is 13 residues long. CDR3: CASSVAADYEQYF. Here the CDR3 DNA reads TGTGCCAGCAGCGTAGCTGCGGATTACGAGCAGTACTTC.

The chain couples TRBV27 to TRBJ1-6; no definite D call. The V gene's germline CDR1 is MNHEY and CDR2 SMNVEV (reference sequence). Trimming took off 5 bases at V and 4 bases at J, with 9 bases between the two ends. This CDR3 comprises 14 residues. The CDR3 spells CASSPIHYNSPLHF. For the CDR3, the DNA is TGTGCCAGCAGTCCCATCCATTATAATTCACCCCTCCACTTT.

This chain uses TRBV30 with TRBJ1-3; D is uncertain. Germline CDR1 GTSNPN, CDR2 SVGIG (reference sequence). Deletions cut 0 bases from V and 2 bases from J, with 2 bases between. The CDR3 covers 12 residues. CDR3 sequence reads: CAWSVTGNTIYF. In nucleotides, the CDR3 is TGTGCCTGGAGTGTAACTGGAAACACCATATATTTT.

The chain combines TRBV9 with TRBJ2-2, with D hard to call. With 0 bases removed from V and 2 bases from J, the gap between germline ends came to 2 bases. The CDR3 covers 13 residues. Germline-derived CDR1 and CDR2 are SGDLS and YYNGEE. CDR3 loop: CASSVGNTGELFF. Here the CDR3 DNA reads TGTGCCAGCAGCGTAGGCAACACCGGGGAGCTGTTTTTT.

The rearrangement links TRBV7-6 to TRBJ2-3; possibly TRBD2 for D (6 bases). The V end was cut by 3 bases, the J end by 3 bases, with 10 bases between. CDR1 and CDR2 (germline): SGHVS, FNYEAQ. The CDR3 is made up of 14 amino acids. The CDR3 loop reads CASSLSGGTDTQYF. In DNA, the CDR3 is TGTGCCAGCAGCTTGTCCGGGGGTACAGATACGCAGTATTTT.

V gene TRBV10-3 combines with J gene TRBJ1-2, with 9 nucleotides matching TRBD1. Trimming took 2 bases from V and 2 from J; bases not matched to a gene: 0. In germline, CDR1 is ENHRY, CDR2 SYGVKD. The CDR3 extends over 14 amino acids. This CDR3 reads CAISEGTGNYGYTF. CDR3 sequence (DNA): TGTGCCATCAGTGAGGGGACAGGGAACTATGGCTACACCTTC.

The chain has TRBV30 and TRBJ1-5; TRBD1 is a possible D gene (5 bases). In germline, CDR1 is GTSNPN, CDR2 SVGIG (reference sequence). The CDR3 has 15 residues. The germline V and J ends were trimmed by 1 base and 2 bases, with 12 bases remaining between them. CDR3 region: CAWSAGTAGNQPQHF. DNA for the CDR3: TGTGCCTGGAGTGCAGGGACGGCGGGCAATCAGCCCCAGCATTTT.

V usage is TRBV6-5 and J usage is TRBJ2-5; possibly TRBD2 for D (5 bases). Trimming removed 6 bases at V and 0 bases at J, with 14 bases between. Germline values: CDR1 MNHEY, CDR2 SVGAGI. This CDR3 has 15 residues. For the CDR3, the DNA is TGTGCCAGCAGCTACGGACTCCTGTACCAAGAGACCCAGTACTTC. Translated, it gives CASSYGLLYQETQYF.